The 23 T cell receptor beta chains presented below share a single source sample, sequenced in a study of shared clonotypes between healthy human individuals. As defined, naive CD8 cells were CD45RO-negative and positively selected for CCR7, with terminally differentiated effector memory CD45RA+ cells excluded. Some clones are missing from TCRdb's copy, which holds only in-frame ones; the method was immunoSEQ multiplex PCR. The sample has roughly 850,000 clones; just over 95% are singletons. The specimen sequenced was naive CD8+ T cells sorted from blood. The receptor source for this set is a man aged 30 to 39 in good health.

This chain connects TRBV5-1 to TRBJ2-1; tentatively, D is TRBD1 (6 bases). The CDR3 extends over 14 amino acids. The ends were cut back, 7 bases at V and 2 bases at J, with 13 bases in the middle. Germline lookup yields CDR1 SGHRS and CDR2 YFSETQ. CDR3 sequence (DNA): TGCGCCAGCGGGACAACTTTTGCCTACAATGAGCAGTTCTTC. It is translated as CASGTTFAYNEQFF.

V gene TRBV27 combines with J gene TRBJ2-1; D uncertain. This CDR3 is built from 12 residues. The V end was cut by 6 bases, the J end by 3 bases, with 6 bases between. CDR1 and CDR2 from the germline V gene are MNHEY and SMNVEV (reference sequence). The CDR3 DNA reads TGTGCCAGCAGCGGAATCTACAATGAGCAGTTCTTC. This codes for CASSGIYNEQFF.

The chain joins TRBV4-1 to TRBJ2-5; no firm D call. V lost 4 bases and J lost 5, with 8 bases in between. Looked up from germline, CDR1 is MGHRA and CDR2 is YSYEKL. The CDR3 is 12 residues long. In DNA, the CDR3 is TGCGCCAGCAGCCGTCCCAAGGAGACCCAGTACTTC. Protein: CASSRPKETQYF.

The rearrangement uses TRBV18 and TRBJ2-7, with D possibly matching TRBD2 (5 bases). The CDR3 totals 15 residues. The germline V gene has CDR1 KGHSH and CDR2 LQKENI. The V end was cut by 1 base, the J end by 7 bases, with 17 bases between. In DNA form, the CDR3 reads TGTGCCAGCTCACCACGGCTAGCAGACATACTGGAGCAGTACTTC. Its translation: CASSPRLADILEQYF.

V is TRBV5-4 and J is TRBJ2-2; D call uncertain. Germline V CDR1 and CDR2: SGHNT, YYREEE (reference sequence). Trimming shortened V by 0 bases and J by 3 bases, and 18 bases separated the two germline ends. The CDR3 loop spans 18 amino acids. Here the CDR3 reads CASSLEVGLENYTGELFF. CDR3 coding DNA: TGTGCCAGCAGCTTGGAGGTCGGGCTGGAGAATTACACCGGGGAGCTGTTTTTT. Full variable domain (outside the CDR3, taken from reference TRBV5-4 and TRBJ2-2): ETGVTQSPTHLIKTRGQQVTLRCSSQSGHNTVSWYQQALGQGPQFIFQYYREEENGRGNFPPRFSGLQFPNYSSELNVNALELDDSALYLCASSLEVGLENYTGELFFGEGSRLTVL.

The chain recombines TRBV25-1 with TRBJ2-3; a weak D match, TRBD2 (6 bases). With 1 base removed from V and 4 bases from J, the gap between germline ends came to 12 bases. The germline CDR1 and CDR2 sequences are MGHDK and SYGVNS. CDR3 length: 15 residues. In nucleotides, the CDR3 is TGTGCCAGCAGTGAATGGAGGGAGGTGTCAGATACGCAGTATTTT. As protein: CASSEWREVSDTQYF.

This chain links TRBV13 with TRBJ1-5; a weak D match, TRBD1 (6 bases). The CDR3 has 15 residues. Trimming left V 5 bases short and J 5 bases short, with 16 bases between. Germline CDR1 PRHDT, CDR2 FYEKMQ (reference sequence). The CDR3 bases are TGTGCCAGCAGCGCAGGGGACTCCTGGGATCAGCCCCAGCATTTT. Protein: CASSAGDSWDQPQHF.

The chain couples TRBV7-6 to TRBJ2-5; TRBD2 matches 9 bases. With 3 bases clipped from V and 3 bases from J, the junction kept 2 bases outside the gene matches. Germline V CDR1 and CDR2: SGHVS, FNYEAQ. This CDR3 is built from 14 residues. CDR3 sequence: CASSFLAGEETQYF. DNA for the CDR3: TGTGCCAGCAGCTTTTTAGCGGGAGAAGAGACCCAGTACTTC.

The V gene is TRBV7-6, the J gene TRBJ2-1, with D tentatively TRBD2 (5 bases). The CDR3 length is 15 residues. Trimming pared 5 bases from V and 0 bases from J, leaving 11 bases between. CDR1 is SGHVS and CDR2 is FNYEAQ in the germline V gene. CDR3 residues: CASSADSDSYNEQFF. DNA of the CDR3: TGTGCCAGCAGCGCGGACTCTGACTCCTACAATGAGCAGTTCTTC.

V and J are TRBV18 and TRBJ2-7; 8 bases match TRBD1. Germline CDR1 is KGHSH and CDR2 is LQKENI. The CDR3 loop spans 16 amino acids. Germline trimming cut 2 bases from V and 3 bases from J; bases unmatched to any gene: 9. CDR3 in amino acids: CASSPADRVKVYEQYF. The DNA of the CDR3 is TGTGCCAGCTCACCAGCGGACAGGGTCAAAGTCTACGAGCAGTACTTC.

J is TRBJ2-1 and V is TRBV5-8, with D perhaps matching TRBD2 (5 bases). Germline V gene lookup returns CDR1 SGHTS and CDR2 YDEGEE. The V end lost 5 bases, the J end lost 2 bases, and 20 bases lay between the germline ends. The length of the CDR3 is 17 residues. DNA for the CDR3: TGTGCCAGCAGTTCCCGAAGCTCCGGGAACCCCTACAATGAGCAGTTCTTC. It translates to CASSSRSSGNPYNEQFF.

The chain joins TRBV14 to TRBJ2-7; 7 positions agree with TRBD2. The CDR3 spans 15 residues. Germline V gene sequence: CDR1 SGHDN, CDR2 FVKESK. J gave up 4 bases and V 4 bases, and 10 bases lay outside the gene matches. For the CDR3, the DNA is TGTGCCAGCAGCCCTTCCGGACTAGGACCATACGAGCAGTACTTC. As protein: CASSPSGLGPYEQYF.

Concerning this clone: Other nucleotide sequences from this sample produce the same CDR3. This rearrangement joins TRBV5-4 to TRBJ2-6; TRBD1 is a possible D gene (6 bases). The CDR3 has 15 residues. Germline V gene sequence: CDR1 SGHNT, CDR2 YYREEE (reference sequence). Deletions cut 0 bases from V and 2 bases from J, with 6 bases between. CDR3 nucleotides: TGTGCCAGCAGCTTGGAGGGGGCTGGGGCCAACGTCCTGACTTTC. Translation gives CASSLEGAGANVLTF.

In its sample, this clone was seen a few times. The J gene is TRBJ1-5, the V gene TRBV7-2, with 9 bases identical to TRBD1. Germline lookup yields CDR1 SGHTA and CDR2 FQGNSA. The CDR3 runs 14 residues. J gave up 2 bases and V 6 bases, and 2 bases lay outside the gene matches. Here the CDR3 reads CASSRTGGNQPQHF. The CDR3 nucleotides read TGTGCCAGCAGTCGGACAGGGGGCAATCAGCCCCAGCATTTT.

The V call is TRBV30, the J call TRBJ2-2; D not certain. Germline-derived CDR1 and CDR2 are GTSNPN and SVGIG (reference sequence). This CDR3 spans 14 amino acids. The CDR3 loop is CVLGLGANTGELFF. The CDR3 DNA reads TGTGTACTCGGATTAGGTGCGAACACCGGGGAGCTGTTTTTT.

The V call is TRBV5-4, the J call TRBJ2-3, with D maybe TRBD2 (6 bases). This CDR3 is 14 amino acids long. Germline-derived CDR1 and CDR2 are SGHNT and YYREEE (reference sequence). V was trimmed by 6 bases and J by 5 bases, leaving 16 bases between them. CDR3 amino acids: CASTAGLEEDTQYF. CDR3 sequence (DNA): TGTGCCAGCACCGCGGGGCTCGAGGAAGATACGCAGTATTTT.

J is TRBJ1-2 and V is TRBV29-1; tentative D call: TRBD1 (5 bases). In germline, CDR1 is SQVTM, CDR2 ANQGSEA. The V end lost 6 bases, the J end lost 8 bases, and 22 bases lay between the germline ends. The CDR3 consists of 14 residues. The CDR3 here is CSVANWDSKKGYTF. CDR3 coding DNA: TGCAGCGTGGCAAATTGGGACTCAAAGAAAGGCTACACCTTC. Full variable domain (missing parts from reference TRBV29-1 and TRBJ1-2): SAVISQKPSRDICQRGTSLTIQCQVDSQVTMMFWYRQQPGQSLTLIATANQGSEATYESGFVIDKFPISRPNLTFSTLTVSNMSPEDSSIYLCSVANWDSKKGYTFGSGTRLTVV.

To note about this clone: Other nucleotide sequences from this sample produce the same CDR3. V gene TRBV29-1 combines with J gene TRBJ2-1; 14 bases are shared with TRBD2. The CDR3 runs 14 residues. Germline-derived CDR1 and CDR2 are SQVTM and ANQGSEA. J gave up 7 bases and V 1 base, and 0 bases lay outside the gene matches. The CDR3 spells CSVEGLAGGNEQFF. CDR3 nucleotides: TGCAGCGTTGAAGGACTAGCGGGAGGGAATGAGCAGTTCTTC.

This clone was seen just once. The rearrangement links TRBV5-4 to TRBJ2-1; D possibly corresponds to TRBD1 (6 bases). V lost 3 bases and J lost 0, with 10 bases in between. Looked up from germline, CDR1 is SGHNT and CDR2 is YYREEE (reference sequence). The length of the CDR3 is 15 residues. In nucleotides, the CDR3 is TGTGCCAGCAGCTCAGACAGGAGCTCCTACAATGAGCAGTTCTTC. Amino acid sequence: CASSSDRSSYNEQFF.

The chain joins TRBV7-9 to TRBJ2-5, with 10 bases lining up with TRBD1. The junction had 8 bases not matched to a gene; V was cut back by 5 bases and J by 5 bases. Germline lookup yields CDR1 SEHNR and CDR2 FQNEAQ (reference sequence). This CDR3 is built from 15 residues. The CDR3 DNA is TGTGCCAGCAGCGGTACCGGGACAGGGGTCGAGACCCAGTACTTC. Translation gives CASSGTGTGVETQYF. The full variable domain, completed using reference TRBV7-9 and TRBJ2-5, is DTGVSQNPRHKITKRGQNVTFRCDPISEHNRLYWYRQTLGQGPEFLTYFQNEAQLEKSRLLSDRFSAERPKGSFSTLEIQRTEQGDSAMYLCASSGTGTGVETQYFGPGTRLLVL.

J is TRBJ2-3 and V is TRBV27, with unresolved D. Trimming removed 1 base at V and 1 base at J, with 9 bases between. Germline lookup yields CDR1 MNHEY and CDR2 SMNVEV (reference sequence). The length of the CDR3 is 15 residues. CDR3 region: CASSLYPGGTDTQYF. CDR3 DNA: TGTGCCAGCAGTTTATATCCGGGTGGCACAGATACGCAGTATTTT.

This rearrangement joins TRBV6-6 to TRBJ1-3; the D gene is possibly TRBD1 (6 bases). The CDR3 is 14 amino acids. V was shortened by 8 bases and J by 0 bases, with 11 bases between the two germline ends. Germline V gives CDR1 MNHNY, CDR2 SVGAGI (reference sequence). CDR3 DNA: TGTGCCAGCGATGGGGGGCCCTCTGGAAACACCATATATTTT. Residues: CASDGGPSGNTIYF.

The chain employs TRBV7-6 and TRBJ2-7; D might be TRBD1 (6 bases). In germline, CDR1 is SGHVS, CDR2 FNYEAQ. The CDR3 length is 14 residues. Trimming removed 5 bases at V and 3 bases at J, with 14 bases between. CDR3 loop: CASSPYPDSYEQYF. In DNA, the CDR3 is TGTGCCAGCAGCCCCTACCCGGACAGCTACGAGCAGTACTTC. The whole variable domain, remainder taken from reference TRBV7-6 and TRBJ2-7, is GAGVSQSPRYKVTKRGQDVALRCDPISGHVSLYWYRQALGQGPEFLTYFNYEAQQDKSGLPNDRFSAERPEGSISTLTIQRTEQRDSAMYRCASSPYPDSYEQYFGPGTRLTVT.